These T cell receptor beta chains were read from a single sample in a study of blood T cell repertoires in COVID-19. Sequenced by immunoSEQ multiplex PCR; TCRdb stores in-frame clones only, minus some. The sample records under 300,000 clones, about 85% being singletons. The sample consisted of peripheral blood. These receptors came from a man aged 55 to 70 who had recovered from COVID-19. Each CDR3 is given with its conserved first and last residue. D genes are given only for firm matches. Some rows have no size entry. The others give once, few or many, or a class for an expanded clone.

>TRBJ1-2|-|-|TRBV19
CASSIGRSGYYGYTF
TGTGCCAGTAGTATCGGCCGGTCGGGATACTATGGCTACACCTTC
>TRBJ1-2|-|-|TRBV14
CASSQDRYGYTF
TGTGCCAGCAGCCAAGATCGGTATGGCTACACCTTC
>TRBJ1-2|-|-|TRBV7-6
CASSRGGYTF
TGTGCCAGCAGCAGGGGGGGCTACACCTTC
>TRBJ2-1|-|TRBD1|TRBV19
CASSGTGTVYGEQFF
TGTGCCAGTAGTGGGACAGGGACGGTATATGGTGAGCAGTTCTTC
>TRBJ1-2|once|-|TRBV5-6
CASSFFYKEGGSYGYTF
TGTGCCAGCAGCTTCTTTTATAAAGAGGGTGGGAGCTATGGCTACACCTTC
>TRBJ1-2|-|-|TRBV7-8
CASSFGRVSGGYTF
TGTGCCAGCAGCTTCGGCAGGGTGTCGGGTGGCTACACCTTC
>TRBJ1-5|-|TRBD1|TRBV20-1
CSASDRESNQPQHF
TGCAGTGCTAGTGACAGGGAAAGCAATCAGCCCCAGCATTTT
>TRBJ1-5|few|-|TRBV18
CASSPGARQPQHF
TGTGCCAGCTCACCAGGAGCCAGACAGCCCCAGCATTTT
>TRBJ2-7|-|-|TRBV5-1
CASSPMTTISYEQYF
TGCGCCAGCAGCCCTATGACTACTATCTCCTACGAGCAGTACTTC
>TRBJ2-2|once|TRBD1|TRBV7-2
CASSLATGKTGELFF
TGTGCCAGCAGCTTAGCGACAGGGAAAACCGGGGAGCTGTTTTTT
>TRBJ1-3|-|TRBD1|TRBV9
CASSVKEGAFSGNTIYF
TGTGCCAGCAGCGTAAAGGAGGGGGCCTTCTCTGGAAACACCATATATTTT
>TRBJ1-5|-|TRBD1|TRBV6-5
CASSPTGAVLPQHF
TGTGCCAGCAGCCCGACAGGGGCCGTACTGCCCCAGCATTTT
>TRBJ2-7|-|TRBD1|TRBV5-6
CASSLVDRAYEQYF
TGTGCCAGCAGCCTGGTTGACAGGGCCTACGAGCAGTACTTC
>TRBJ2-2|-|TRBD2|TRBV5-1
CASSPMAGGPTGELFF
TGCGCCAGCAGCCCTATGGCGGGGGGGCCCACCGGGGAGCTGTTTTTT
>TRBJ1-2|-|TRBD1|TRBV3-1/TRBV3-2
CASSPRQGRYGYTF
TGTGCCAGCAGCCCACGACAGGGGCGCTATGGCTACACCTTC
>TRBJ1-1|-|-|TRBV10-3
CAISSGYTEAFF
TGTGCCATCAGTTCGGGTTACACTGAAGCTTTCTTT
>TRBJ1-2|once|-|TRBV12-3/TRBV12-4
CASSARGYGYTF
TGTGCCAGCTCGGCCAGGGGATATGGCTACACCTTC
>TRBJ1-3|-|TRBD1|TRBV28
CASSVQGAGNTIYF
TGTGCCAGCAGTGTACAGGGGGCTGGAAACACCATATATTTT
>TRBJ1-3|-|-|TRBV9
CASSVGGGYGNTIYF
TGTGCCAGCAGCGTAGGTGGGGGGTATGGAAACACCATATATTTT
>TRBJ1-1|-|TRBD1|TRBV18
CASSPGKGATEAFF
TGTGCCAGCTCACCGGGTAAGGGGGCCACTGAAGCTTTCTTT
>TRBJ1-1|few|-|TRBV9
CASSVDSWDTQGTEAFF
TGTGCCAGCAGCGTAGATTCGTGGGACACCCAGGGCACTGAAGCTTTCTTT
>TRBJ1-5|-|-|TRBV6-1
CASSEGRATPQHF
TGTGCCAGCAGTGAGGGGAGGGCAACGCCCCAGCATTTT
>TRBJ2-3|-|-|TRBV3-1/TRBV3-2
CASSQGRDTDTQYF
TGTGCCAGCAGCCAAGGCAGGGACACAGATACGCAGTATTTT
>TRBJ2-3|-|-|TRBV2
CASSEALQRGNTQYF
TGTGCCAGCAGTGAAGCGCTTCAAAGGGGGAATACGCAGTATTTT
>TRBJ2-5|-|TRBD2|TRBV7-2
CASSLVPSGGEETQYF
TGTGCCAGCAGCTTAGTCCCTAGCGGGGGTGAAGAGACCCAGTACTTC
>TRBJ2-1|-|-|TRBV5-6
CASSLVGAVVGEQFF
TGTGCCAGCAGCTTGGTCGGAGCGGTGGTAGGTGAGCAGTTCTTC
>TRBJ1-2|few|-|TRBV4-2
CASSQVGSQGGYTF
TGTGCCAGCAGCCAAGTCGGATCTCAGGGAGGCTACACCTTC
>TRBJ1-2|-|-|TRBV7-2
CASSAVPQEGYTF
TGTGCCAGCAGCGCCGTGCCGCAGGAAGGCTACACCTTC
>TRBJ1-6|-|-|TRBV5-6
CASSRGGSYNSPLHF
TGTGCCAGCAGCAGGGGGGGCAGCTATAATTCACCCCTCCACTTT
>TRBJ1-5|few|TRBD1|TRBV2
CASSQGAKPQHF
TGTGCCAGCAGTCAGGGGGCGAAGCCCCAGCATTTT
>TRBJ1-4|-|-|TRBV3-1/TRBV3-2
CASSQVVGERSWLFF
TGTGCCAGCAGCCAAGTTGTCGGGGAGCGATCTTGGCTGTTTTTT
>TRBJ1-2|-|-|TRBV30
CAWSPGEGYGYTF
TGTGCCTGGAGTCCAGGGGAGGGCTATGGCTACACCTTC
>TRBJ1-5|-|-|TRBV19
CASSIRQGNQPQHF
TGTGCCAGTAGTATAAGACAGGGCAATCAGCCCCAGCATTTT
>TRBJ2-3|once|TRBD1|TRBV5-5
CASSLVSGTGNTDTQYF
TGTGCCAGCAGCTTGGTGAGTGGGACAGGGAACACAGATACGCAGTATTTT
>TRBJ1-1|-|-|TRBV10-3
CAASRDTEAFF
TGTGCGGCTTCACGGGATACTGAAGCTTTCTTT
>TRBJ1-5|-|-|TRBV27
CASSPGGVTRQPQHF
TGTGCCAGCAGTCCCGGCGGAGTAACTAGGCAGCCCCAGCATTTT
>TRBJ2-5|-|-|TRBV7-2
CASSLGIETQYF
TGTGCCAGCAGCCTAGGTATTGAGACCCAGTACTTC
>TRBJ1-4|-|-|TRBV6-6
CASSYGGGAEKLFF
TGTGCCAGCAGTTACGGGGGGGGCGCTGAAAAACTGTTTTTT
>TRBJ1-1|-|TRBD1|TRBV29-1
CSVIDRGSTEAFF
TGCAGCGTTATAGACAGGGGAAGTACTGAAGCTTTCTTT
>TRBJ2-2|once|-|TRBV6-5
CASSDSLTGELFF
TGTGCCAGCAGCGACAGCCTGACCGGGGAGCTGTTTTTT
>TRBJ1-1|-|TRBD1|TRBV7-7
CASSLEGQAIQSSEAFF
TGTGCCAGCAGCTTGGAGGGACAGGCTATCCAATCCTCTGAAGCTTTCTTT
>TRBJ2-3|-|-|TRBV18
CASSPGGDTQYF
TGTGCCAGCTCACCAGGAGGAGATACGCAGTATTTT
>TRBJ2-2|-|TRBD1|TRBV7-9
CASSLPRTGRGGELFF
TGTGCCAGCAGCTTACCCCGGACAGGACGGGGCGGGGAGCTGTTTTTT
>TRBJ1-4|-|-|TRBV5-1
CASSLDRRATNEKLFF
TGCGCCAGCAGCTTGGACAGGAGGGCAACTAATGAAAAACTGTTTTTT